This T cell receptor beta chain was sequenced in a study of CXCR3-negative and CXCR3-positive naive CD8 T cells. Study-wide background: Sequencing gave about 135 million TRB reads overall, about 1.5 +/- 0.3 million per library.

The CDR3 covers 16 residues. Germline V gene sequence: CDR1 ENHRY, CDR2 SYGVKD. Study-wide results and limits: Researchers reported similar TRBV-TRBJ usage in naive CXCR3-negative and CXCR3-positive cells, though memory differed. Post-cryopreservation CXCR3 expression was partly diminished, and the bulk of assays employed fresh PBMCs. Both naive subsets carried similar amounts of surface CD5, so TCR strength was inferred from TRB CDR3 properties. The study found more hydrophobic TRB CDR3s in CXCR3-positive naive cells than in CXCR3-negative naive cells.

Through 5' RACE with UMI labels, the TRB cDNA libraries were prepared. TCRdb reprocessed the 5' RACE reads and keeps a single row for each CDR3 protein, giving no DNA. This repertoire includes fewer than 90,000 distinct CDR3 sequences. To note about this clonotype: The antigen is unknown.

Material for sequencing was naive CXCR3+ CD8+ T cells from blood. As to subset: CD45RO-CCR7+CD27+CD95- naive CD8+ T cells expressing CXCR3 (TNR3+). This chain links TRBV10-3 with TRBJ2-7; as DNA is missing, the TRBD1 call by TCRdb cannot be tested. The TCR comes from a human donor in good health. Some clones in this sample may be carry-over from other donors' samples. The CDR3 here is CAISVPRDRDGGEQYF.